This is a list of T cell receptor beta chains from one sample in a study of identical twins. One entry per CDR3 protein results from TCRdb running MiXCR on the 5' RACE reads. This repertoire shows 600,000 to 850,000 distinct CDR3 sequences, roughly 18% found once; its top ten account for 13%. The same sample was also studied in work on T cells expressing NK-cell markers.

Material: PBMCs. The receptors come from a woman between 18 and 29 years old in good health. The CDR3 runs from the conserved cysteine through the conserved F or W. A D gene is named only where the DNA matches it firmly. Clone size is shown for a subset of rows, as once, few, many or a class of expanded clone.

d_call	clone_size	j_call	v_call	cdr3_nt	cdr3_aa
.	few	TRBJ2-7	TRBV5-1	TGCGCCAGCAGCTTGGGTCCGGCCAGCTTAAGCTCCTACGAGCAGTACTTC	CASSLGPASLSSYEQYF
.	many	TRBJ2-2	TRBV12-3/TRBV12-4	TGTGCCAGCAGTCTCCCCTTTTTTCGGGACTGGCTCGGGGAGCTGTTTTTT	CASSLPFFRDWLGELFF
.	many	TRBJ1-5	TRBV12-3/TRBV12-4	TGTGCCAGCAGAATGGGGGGGGCTAGCAATCAGCCCCAGCATTTT	CASRMGGASNQPQHF
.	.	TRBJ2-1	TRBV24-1	TGTGCCACCAGTGATCGCAATGAGCAGTTCTTC	CATSDRNEQFF
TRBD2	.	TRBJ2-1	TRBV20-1	TGCAGTGGCTTTAGCGGGACAAGCTCCTACAATGAGCAGTTCTTC	CSGFSGTSSYNEQFF
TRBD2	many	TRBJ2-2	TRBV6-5	TGTGCCAGCAGTTACCCATTAGCGGGGGCCCACACCGGGGAGCTGTTTTTT	CASSYPLAGAHTGELFF
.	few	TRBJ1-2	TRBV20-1	TGCAGTGCCCCCCCGGGCTCTTTCAACTATGGCTACACCTTC	CSAPPGSFNYGYTF
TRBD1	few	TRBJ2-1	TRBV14	TGTGCCAGCAGCCAGGAGGGACAGGGGGCGTTATACAATGAGCAGTTCTTC	CASSQEGQGALYNEQFF
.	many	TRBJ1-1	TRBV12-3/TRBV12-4	TGTGCCAGCAGTTATCAGGGTGAAGCTTTCTTT	CASSYQGEAFF
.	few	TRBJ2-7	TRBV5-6	TGTGCCAGCAGTTCAACCACAGACTACGAGCAGTACTTC	CASSSTTDYEQYF
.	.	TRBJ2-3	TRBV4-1	TGCGCCAGCAGCCAGGACAGGGAGGGTCAAGATACGCAGTATTTT	CASSQDREGQDTQYF
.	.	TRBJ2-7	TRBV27	TGTGCCAGCAGTTTATGGCCACCGGCGGAGCAGTACTTC	CASSLWPPAEQYF
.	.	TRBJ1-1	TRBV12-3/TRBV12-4	TGTGCCAGCAGTCGGGGACGACCGAACACTGAAGCTTTCTTT	CASSRGRPNTEAFF
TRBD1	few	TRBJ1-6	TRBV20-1	TGCAGTGCTTGGGACAGGGGTAGCTCACCCCTCCACTTT	CSAWDRGSSPLHF
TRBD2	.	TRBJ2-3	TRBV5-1	TGCGCCACCAGGAGGGAGGGTGAAACAGATACGCAGTATTTT	CATRREGETDTQYF
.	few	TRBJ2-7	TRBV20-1	TGCAGTGCTAGACGTCTAGCGTTCTCCTACGAGCAGTACTTC	CSARRLAFSYEQYF
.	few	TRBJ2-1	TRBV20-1	TGCAGTGCTAGAACTTACGGGAGCGGCAATGAGCAGTTCTTC	CSARTYGSGNEQFF
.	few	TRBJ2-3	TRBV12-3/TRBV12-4	TGTGCCAGCAGTTCTCGGGGGTGGAGCACAGATACGCAGTATTTT	CASSSRGWSTDTQYF
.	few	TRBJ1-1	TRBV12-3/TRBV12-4	TGTGCCAGCACAGGGGTAGGGGCTGAAGCTTTCTTT	CASTGVGAEAFF
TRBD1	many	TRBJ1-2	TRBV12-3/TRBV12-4	TGTGCCAGCAGTTTAGGGGACAGTAACTATGGCTACACCTTC	CASSLGDSNYGYTF
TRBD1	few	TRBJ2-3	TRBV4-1	TGCGCCAGCAGCCAAGATAGGGACAGAAGCACAGATACGCAGTATTTT	CASSQDRDRSTDTQYF
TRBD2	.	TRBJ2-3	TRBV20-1	TGCAGTGCCAGCCATGTCCGAGCGGGGGTATGGGATACGCAGTATTTT	CSASHVRAGVWDTQYF
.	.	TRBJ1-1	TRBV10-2	TGCGCCAGCAACCTACAGGGCCACCGTGAAGCTTTCTTT	CASNLQGHREAFF